The 3 T cell receptor beta chains listed next were all sequenced from one sample in a study of shared clonotypes between healthy human individuals (dated by TCRdb to 2019 to 2021). Library construction relied on the immunoSEQ multiplex PCR assay. TCRdb obtained this table from immuneACCESS and retained in-frame rearrangements with V and J assigned. These tables miss some clones; where compared with another copy, unresolved V genes account for less than half of the shortfall, and the remainder is unexplained. The sample yields about 1.1 million clones; about four fifths were counted once. The top ten clones comprise 0.5% to 0.65% of the sample. Sequencing was carried out using memory CD4+ T cells from PBMCs. In the paper's terms, the cell subset or site label means: CD45RA-negative fraction. These TCRs come from a young man in good health. Some clones in this sample may be carry-over from other donors' samples.

J is TRBJ1-5 and V is TRBV21-1; the D call TRBD1 from the table was never checked on the DNA. TRBV21-1 is assigned pseudogene status. The CDR3 runs 20 residues. Written as DNA, the CDR3 is TGTGCCAGCAGCAAAGCGCTTTGGGGGGGACAGGGGACCCCCAATCAGCCCCAGCATTTT. As protein: CASSKALWGGQGTPNQPQHF.

This chain uses TRBV5-1 with TRBJ1-4; D is uncertain. Trimming took off 5 bases at V and 1 base at J, with 6 bases between the two ends. From germline, CDR1 is SGHRS and CDR2 YFSETQ. This CDR3 has 13 residues. The CDR3 region has the DNA TGCGCCAGCAGTGGTGTAACTAATGAAAAACTGTTTTTT. Amino acid sequence: CASSGVTNEKLFF.

The CDR3 DNA follows: TGTGCCAGTAGAGAGAACTCTGGAAACACCATATATTTT. Translation: CASRENSGNTIYF. The chain recombines TRBV19 with TRBJ1-3; D remains ambiguous. Germline-derived CDR1 and CDR2 are LNHDA and SQIVND (reference sequence). The V and J ends lost 6 bases and 0 bases respectively, with 6 bases between them. The CDR3 sequence is 13 residues long. The full variable domain, in which reference TRBV19 and TRBJ1-3 provide the parts outside the CDR3, is DGGITQSPKYLFRKEGQNVTLSCEQNLNHDAMYWYRQDPGQGLRLIYYSQIVNDFQKGDIAEGYSVSREKKESFPLTVTSAQKNPTAFYLCASRENSGNTIYFGEGSWLTVV.